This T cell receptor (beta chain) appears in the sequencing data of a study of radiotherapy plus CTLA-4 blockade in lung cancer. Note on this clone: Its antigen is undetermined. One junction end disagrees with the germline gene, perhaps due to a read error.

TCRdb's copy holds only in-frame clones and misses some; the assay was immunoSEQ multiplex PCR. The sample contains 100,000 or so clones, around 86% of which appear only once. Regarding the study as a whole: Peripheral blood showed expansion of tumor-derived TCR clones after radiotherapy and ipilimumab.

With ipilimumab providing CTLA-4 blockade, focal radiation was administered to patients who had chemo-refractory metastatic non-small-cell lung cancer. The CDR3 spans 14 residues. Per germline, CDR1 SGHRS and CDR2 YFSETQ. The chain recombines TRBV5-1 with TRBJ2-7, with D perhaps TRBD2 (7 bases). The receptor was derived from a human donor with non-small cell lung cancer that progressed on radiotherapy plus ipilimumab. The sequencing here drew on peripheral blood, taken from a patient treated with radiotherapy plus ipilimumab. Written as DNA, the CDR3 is TGCGCCAGCAGCGGCGAGGGGGGGCCGGGTGAGCGGTACTTC. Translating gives CASSGEGGPGERYF. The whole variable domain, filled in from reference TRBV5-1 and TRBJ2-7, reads KAGVTQTPRYLIKTRGQQVTLSCSPISGHRSVSWYQQTPGQGLQFLFEYFSETQRNKGNFPGRFSGRQFSNSRSEMNVSTLELGDSALYLCASSGEGGPGERYFGPGTRLTVT.